Sequencing of this T cell receptor beta chain was carried out in a study of blood T cell repertoires in COVID-19. Study-level background: T cells, B-cell-depleted T cells, or PBMCs supplied cDNA or gDNA.

Repertoires were generated with immunoSEQ multiplex PCR, while TCRdb's copy carries only in-frame clones and drops some. The table shows 270,000 or so clones, with around 90% occurring only once. The CDR3 consists of 12 residues. With 3 bases removed from V and 2 bases from J, the gap between germline ends came to 5 bases. Per the germline V gene, CDR1 is GTSNPN and CDR2 is SVGIG (reference sequence). The origin of this receptor is a woman aged 40 to 50 who had recovered from COVID-19. The sequenced sample was peripheral blood. The chain has TRBV30 and TRBJ2-4, with D hard to call. This CDR3 is CAWRTPKNIQYF. CDR3 DNA sequence: TGTGCCTGGAGAACTCCCAAAAACATTCAGTACTTC. Looking up the rest from reference TRBV30 and TRBJ2-4 gives the full variable domain: SQTIHQWPATLVQPVGSPLSLECTVEGTSNPNLYWYRQAAGRGLQLLFYSVGIGQISSEVPQNLSASRPQDRQFILSSKKLLLSDSGFYLCAWRTPKNIQYFGAGTRLSVL.